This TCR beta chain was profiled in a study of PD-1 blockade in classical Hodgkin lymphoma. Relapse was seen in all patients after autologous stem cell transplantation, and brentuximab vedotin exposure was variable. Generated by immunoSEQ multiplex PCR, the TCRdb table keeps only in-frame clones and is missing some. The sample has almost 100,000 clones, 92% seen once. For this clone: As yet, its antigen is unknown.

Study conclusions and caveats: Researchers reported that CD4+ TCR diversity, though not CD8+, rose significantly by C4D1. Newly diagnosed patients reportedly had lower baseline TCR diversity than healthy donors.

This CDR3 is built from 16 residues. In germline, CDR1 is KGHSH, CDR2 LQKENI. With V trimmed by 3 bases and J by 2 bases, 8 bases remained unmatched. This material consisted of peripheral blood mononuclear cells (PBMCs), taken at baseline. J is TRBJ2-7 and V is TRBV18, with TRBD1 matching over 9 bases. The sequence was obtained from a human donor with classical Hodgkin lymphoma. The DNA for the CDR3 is TGTGCCAGCTCACCTAATTCCGGGGACAGGGCCTACGAGCAGTACTTC. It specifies CASSPNSGDRAYEQYF.